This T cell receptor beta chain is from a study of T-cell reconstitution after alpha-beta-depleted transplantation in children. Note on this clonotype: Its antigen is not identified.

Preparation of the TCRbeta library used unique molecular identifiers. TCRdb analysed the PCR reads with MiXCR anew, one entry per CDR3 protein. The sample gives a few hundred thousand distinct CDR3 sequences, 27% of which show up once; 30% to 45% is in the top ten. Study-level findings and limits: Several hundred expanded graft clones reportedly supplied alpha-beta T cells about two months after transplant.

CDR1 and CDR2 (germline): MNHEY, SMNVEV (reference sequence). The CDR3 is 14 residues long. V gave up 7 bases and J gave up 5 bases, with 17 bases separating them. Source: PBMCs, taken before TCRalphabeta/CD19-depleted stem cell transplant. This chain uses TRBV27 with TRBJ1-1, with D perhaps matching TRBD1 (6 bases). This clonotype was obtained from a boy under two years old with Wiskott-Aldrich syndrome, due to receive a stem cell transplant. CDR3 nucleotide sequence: TGTGCCAGCAAAGGATCGGCCAGGGGAACTGAAGCTTTCTTT. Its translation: CASKGSARGTEAFF.